Presented here are 10 T cell receptor beta chains from one specimen sequenced in a study of memory CD4+ T cells and cytomegalovirus serostatus. Sequenced by immunoSEQ multiplex PCR; TCRdb stores in-frame clones only, minus some. The table includes some 46,000 clones, roughly 80% detected once. The sort gate was single viable CD3+CD4+CD8-CD45RO+ cells for memory CD4+ T cells. Specimen: memory CD4+ T cells from blood. These receptors originate from an adult in good health and CMV-seronegative.

This clone was counted only a few times. This chain uses TRBV5-4 with TRBJ2-5; D possibly corresponds to TRBD2 (6 bases). The V gene's germline CDR1 is SGHNT and CDR2 YYREEE (reference sequence). Trimming left V 3 bases short and J 5 bases short, with 17 bases between. The CDR3 length is 15 residues. This chain's CDR3 is CASSSGGLRRETQYF. CDR3 sequence (DNA): TGTGCCAGCAGCTCCGGGGGTCTACGCAGGGAGACCCAGTACTTC. Full variable domain (missing parts from reference TRBV5-4 and TRBJ2-5): ETGVTQSPTHLIKTRGQQVTLRCSSQSGHNTVSWYQQALGQGPQFIFQYYREEENGRGNFPPRFSGLQFPNYSSELNVNALELDDSALYLCASSSGGLRRETQYFGPGTRLLVL.

This chain uses TRBV19 with TRBJ2-7; D remains ambiguous. The germline CDR1 and CDR2 sequences are LNHDA and SQIVND (reference sequence). This CDR3 spans 12 amino acids. Trimming took 10 bases from V and 2 from J, leaving 12 bases between them. The CDR3 DNA follows: TGTGCCACCAAGGGCGGAGCCTACGAGCAGTACTTC. It encodes CATKGGAYEQYF. Supplemented by reference TRBV19 and TRBJ2-7, the full variable domain reads DGGITQSPKYLFRKEGQNVTLSCEQNLNHDAMYWYRQDPGQGLRLIYYSQIVNDFQKGDIAEGYSVSREKKESFPLTVTSAQKNPTAFYLCATKGGAYEQYFGPGTRLTVT.

Regarding this clone: The junction and the germline gene differ at one end; a read error may be behind it. V gene TRBV29-1 combines with J gene TRBJ2-5; D is perhaps TRBD1 (6 bases). The CDR3 runs to 13 residues. CDR1 SQVTM and CDR2 ANQGSEA come from the germline V gene. CDR3 sequence (DNA): TGCAGCGTTGATCCCGGACAGCAAGAGGCCCAGTACTTC. It encodes CSVDPGQQEAQYF.

The chain has TRBV19 and TRBJ2-7; 8 nucleotides align to TRBD2. The CDR3 has 16 amino acids. V was clipped by 3 bases and J by 1 base; unmatched bases: 8. Germline CDR1 LNHDA, CDR2 SQIVND (reference sequence). For the CDR3, the DNA is TGTGCCAGTAGTATGACGGGGGGGGCCAGGTCCTACGAGCAGTACTTC. Translated, it gives CASSMTGGARSYEQYF.

This clone was counted only a few times. The chain is built from TRBV9 and TRBJ1-1; 7 bases map to TRBD1. J lost 0 bases, V lost 2 bases, and 7 bases had no gene match. Germline V lookup: CDR1 SGDLS, CDR2 YYNGEE. The CDR3 consists of 16 residues. CDR3: CASSVRDSHMNTEAFF. For the CDR3, the DNA is TGTGCCAGCAGCGTCCGGGACAGTCACATGAACACTGAAGCTTTCTTT. The variable domain in full, with the rest retrieved from reference TRBV9 and TRBJ1-1, is DSGVTQTPKHLITATGQRVTLRCSPRSGDLSVYWYQQSLDQGLQFLIQYYNGEERAKGNILERFSAQQFPDLHSELNLSSLELGDSALYFCASSVRDSHMNTEAFFGQGTRLTVV.

This chain links TRBV5-1 with TRBJ1-2; 11 bases match TRBD1. The CDR3 totals 15 residues. Losses at the gene ends were 4 bases for V and 6 bases for J; bases not matched to a gene: 8. Germline lookup yields CDR1 SGHRS and CDR2 YFSETQ. The DNA for the CDR3 is TGCGCCAGCAGCAAGAGGACAGGGGGCTCGAATGGCTACACCTTC. This encodes CASSKRTGGSNGYTF.

The CDR3 protein is CASSPDGAGGPTQYF. Written as DNA, the CDR3 is TGTGCCAGCTCACCTGACGGGGCTGGGGGGCCTACCCAGTACTTC. This chain uses TRBV18 with TRBJ2-5; D might be TRBD1 or TRBD2, each matching 6 bases. The germline V gene encodes CDR1 KGHSH and CDR2 LQKENI. The CDR3 runs to 15 residues. Between the trimmed V and J ends, which lost 3 bases and 8 bases, there was a span of 19 bases.

This chain links TRBV10-3 with TRBJ1-3, with a possible D match to TRBD1 (5 bases). Germline CDR1 is ENHRY and CDR2 is SYGVKD. The CDR3 is made up of 13 amino acids. Between the trimmed V and J ends, which lost 2 bases and 10 bases, there was a span of 12 bases. CDR3 coding DNA: TGTGCCATCAGTGAGGTTCAGGGTTCGACCATATATTTT. It yields the protein CAISEVQGSTIYF.

This chain joins TRBV5-1 and TRBJ2-3, with D unclear. Trimming took off 4 bases at V and 0 bases at J, with 9 bases between the two ends. The length of the CDR3 is 14 residues. Germline CDR1 SGHRS, CDR2 YFSETQ. Written as DNA, the CDR3 is TGCGCCAGCAGCGTGCGCACTAGCACAGATACGCAGTATTTT. Protein: CASSVRTSTDTQYF.

The chain recombines TRBV7-2 with TRBJ1-2, with 10 bases aligning to TRBD1. The germline CDR1 and CDR2 sequences are SGHTA and FQGNSA. The CDR3 runs to 13 residues. Unmatched junction bases numbered 5, after V lost 5 bases and J lost 8 bases. The CDR3 reads CASSLDRGRGYTF. The DNA for the CDR3 is TGTGCCAGCAGCCTGGACAGGGGGAGAGGCTACACCTTC.